This T cell receptor (beta chain) was obtained from a study of blood T cell repertoires in COVID-19. In the source study's methods: The authors estimated nucleated cell counts from reference gene primer amplification. The assay was immunoSEQ multiplex PCR, and TCRdb's table has in-frame clones only and misses some. That table is the source of V, J and clone size, and D and trimming were worked out from the DNA. The sample holds around 280,000 clones, 85% seen once. The J segment lost 2 bases and the V segment lost 6 bases, leaving 3 bases of the junction unmatched. The CDR3 runs 13 residues. In germline, CDR1 is MNHEY, CDR2 SVGAGI.

This receptor was taken from a woman aged 45-60 years with active or convalescent COVID-19. The sample taken for sequencing was peripheral blood. V and J are TRBV6-5 and TRBJ1-2, with TRBD1 identical over 7 bases. The CDR3 DNA follows: TGTGCCAGCAGGGGACAGATCAACTATGGCTACACCTTC. This codes for CASRGQINYGYTF.